This TCR beta chain was documented in a study of shared clonotypes between healthy human individuals. Study-level findings and limits: A few donors had about 5% of their naive CD4 clonotypes in common. Clonotype sharing levels among donors were expected to vary with sequencing depth. The authors sampled blood alone, and tissue repertoires likely differ.

CD45RO-negative, CCR7-selected cells formed the naive CD8 fraction, which excluded terminally differentiated effector memory CD45RA+ cells. Germline CDR1 reads SNHLY; CDR2 reads FYNNEI. Trimming took 6 bases from V and 7 from J; bases not matched to a gene: 14. This CDR3 is 17 amino acids long. Sequencing was performed with immunoSEQ multiplex PCR; in TCRdb, only in-frame clones are kept and a portion is missing. The sample has under 850,000 clones; almost 95% are singletons. In regard to this clone: What it binds is not known.

What was sequenced was naive CD8+ T cells sorted from blood. The genes are TRBV2 and TRBJ2-7, with TRBD2 matching 14 bases. This clonotype was obtained from a man aged 25 to 40 in good health. In DNA, the CDR3 is TGTGCCAGCAGCGAACTTTCGACTAGCGGGAGGGCTCGTGAGCAGTACTTC. Its protein is CASSELSTSGRAREQYF.